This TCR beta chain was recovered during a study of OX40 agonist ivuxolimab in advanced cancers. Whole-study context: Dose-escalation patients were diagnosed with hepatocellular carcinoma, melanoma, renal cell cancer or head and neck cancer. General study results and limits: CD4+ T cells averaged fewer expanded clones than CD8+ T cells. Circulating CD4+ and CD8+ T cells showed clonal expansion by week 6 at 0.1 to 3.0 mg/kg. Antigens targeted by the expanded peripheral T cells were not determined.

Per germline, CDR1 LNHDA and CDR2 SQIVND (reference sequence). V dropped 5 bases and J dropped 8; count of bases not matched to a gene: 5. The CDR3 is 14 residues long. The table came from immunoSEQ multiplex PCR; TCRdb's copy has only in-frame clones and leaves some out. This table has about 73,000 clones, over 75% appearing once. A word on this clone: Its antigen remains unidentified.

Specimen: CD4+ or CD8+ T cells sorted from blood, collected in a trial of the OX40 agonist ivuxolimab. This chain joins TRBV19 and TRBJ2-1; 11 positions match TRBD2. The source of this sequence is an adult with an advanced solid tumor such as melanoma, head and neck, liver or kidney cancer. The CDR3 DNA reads TGTGCCAGTAGTCCACTAGCGGGAGTAGATGAGCAGTTCTTC. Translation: CASSPLAGVDEQFF. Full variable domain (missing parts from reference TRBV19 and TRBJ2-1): DGGITQSPKYLFRKEGQNVTLSCEQNLNHDAMYWYRQDPGQGLRLIYYSQIVNDFQKGDIAEGYSVSREKKESFPLTVTSAQKNPTAFYLCASSPLAGVDEQFFGPGTRLTVL.